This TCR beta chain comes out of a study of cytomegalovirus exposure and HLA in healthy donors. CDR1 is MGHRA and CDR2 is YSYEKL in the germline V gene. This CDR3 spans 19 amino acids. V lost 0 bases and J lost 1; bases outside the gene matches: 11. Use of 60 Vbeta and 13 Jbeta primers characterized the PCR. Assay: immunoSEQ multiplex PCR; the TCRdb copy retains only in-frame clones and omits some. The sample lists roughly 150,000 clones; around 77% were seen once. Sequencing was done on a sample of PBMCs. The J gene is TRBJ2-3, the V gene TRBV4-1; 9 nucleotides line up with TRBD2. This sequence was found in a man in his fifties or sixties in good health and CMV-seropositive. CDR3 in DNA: TGCGCCAGCAGCCAAGATAGGAGGTTAGCGGGGGCCGGCACAGATACGCAGTATTTT. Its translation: CASSQDRRLAGAGTDTQYF.